The rows below give T cell receptor beta chains drawn from one sample of a study of vaccination effects on CD4 cells after COVID-19. Profiled with immunoSEQ multiplex PCR; TCRdb holds only in-frame clones, not every one. Of tens of thousands of clones listed, more than 65% are singletons. These receptors lack a known antigen. The material sequenced was CD4+ T cells from PBMCs cultured with HCoV-NL63 spike peptides, taken after COVID-19 vaccination. The receptors here all came from a human donor who received a COVID-19 vaccine. CDR3s include the opening cysteine and the closing phenylalanine or tryptophan. A D gene is named only where the DNA matches it firmly. Not every row has a clone size; where given, it reads once, few, many or a size class.

d_call: TRBD1
j_call: TRBJ1-6
clone_size: -
v_call: TRBV7-9
cdr3_nt: TGTGCCAGCAGCGCGAGACAGGGAGATTCACCCCTCCACTTT
cdr3_aa: CASSARQGDSPLHF

d_call: TRBD1
j_call: TRBJ2-5
clone_size: -
v_call: TRBV6-5
cdr3_nt: TGTGCCAGCAGGACAGGGGGCGGAGAGACCCAGTACTTC
cdr3_aa: CASRTGGGETQYF

d_call: -
j_call: TRBJ2-1
clone_size: few
v_call: TRBV10-1
cdr3_nt: TGCGCCAGCAGTGGAGGGGGAATCTACAATGAGCAGTTCTTC
cdr3_aa: CASSGGGIYNEQFF

d_call: TRBD1
j_call: TRBJ1-1
clone_size: -
v_call: TRBV30
cdr3_nt: TGTGCCTGGGACAGGGGTAACACTGAAGCTTTCTTT
cdr3_aa: CAWDRGNTEAFF

d_call: -
j_call: TRBJ1-2
clone_size: -
v_call: TRBV7-2
cdr3_nt: TGTGCCAGCAGCGTCGGACTGAGGGGGGCCTATGGCTACACCTTC
cdr3_aa: CASSVGLRGAYGYTF

d_call: -
j_call: TRBJ1-6
clone_size: -
v_call: TRBV2
cdr3_nt: TGTGCCAGCAAACAGGAGACCTCCCCACAGGCCCTCCACTTT
cdr3_aa: CASKQETSPQALHF

d_call: TRBD1
j_call: TRBJ2-1
clone_size: -
v_call: TRBV6-1
cdr3_nt: TGTGCCAGCAGTGAATTTACAGGGGGGAATGAGCAGTTCTTC
cdr3_aa: CASSEFTGGNEQFF

d_call: TRBD2
j_call: TRBJ2-5
clone_size: -
v_call: TRBV6-1
cdr3_nt: TGTGCCAGCAGTGAATCGGGGACTAGAATGGAGACCCAGTACTTC
cdr3_aa: CASSESGTRMETQYF

d_call: -
j_call: TRBJ2-5
clone_size: -
v_call: TRBV29-1
cdr3_nt: TGCAGCGCCACCGGGACGGGTGAGGAGACCCAGTACTTC
cdr3_aa: CSATGTGEETQYF

d_call: -
j_call: TRBJ1-1
clone_size: -
v_call: TRBV19
cdr3_nt: TGTGCCAGTAGTATAGGCCAACGGAGTTATAGCCCAGCTTTCTTT
cdr3_aa: CASSIGQRSYSPAFF

d_call: -
j_call: TRBJ1-5
clone_size: -
v_call: TRBV7-8
cdr3_nt: TGTGCCAGCAGCTTAAAGGTTTTAGGGGCTGCTCAGCCCCAGCATTTT
cdr3_aa: CASSLKVLGAAQPQHF

d_call: -
j_call: TRBJ2-2
clone_size: few
v_call: TRBV3-1/TRBV3-2
cdr3_nt: TGTGCCAGCAGCCAAGGATCCCGCGGGGAGCTGTTTTTT
cdr3_aa: CASSQGSRGELFF

d_call: -
j_call: TRBJ1-6
clone_size: few
v_call: TRBV9
cdr3_nt: TGTGCCAGCAGCGTAGCTCCGGGGGCTGGATCACCCCTCCACTTT
cdr3_aa: CASSVAPGAGSPLHF

d_call: -
j_call: TRBJ2-1
clone_size: -
v_call: TRBV10-3
cdr3_nt: TGTGCCATCAGTGAAACCGGGCTCAATGAGCAGTTCTTC
cdr3_aa: CAISETGLNEQFF

d_call: -
j_call: TRBJ2-2
clone_size: -
v_call: TRBV12-3/TRBV12-4
cdr3_nt: TGTGCCAGCAGTTTAGCGTCGGGCAAATTTTTT
cdr3_aa: CASSLASGKFF

d_call: -
j_call: TRBJ1-1
clone_size: few
v_call: TRBV2
cdr3_nt: TGTGCCAGCAGCACCCAGGGAGGTAACACTGAAGCTTTCTTT
cdr3_aa: CASSTQGGNTEAFF

d_call: -
j_call: TRBJ2-7
clone_size: -
v_call: TRBV6-2/TRBV6-3
cdr3_nt: TGTGCCAGCAGTTACGGAGCGGTCGGCCGAAGGGCGCAGTACTTC
cdr3_aa: CASSYGAVGRRAQYF

d_call: TRBD2
j_call: TRBJ2-1
clone_size: -
v_call: TRBV9
cdr3_nt: TGTGCCAGCAGCGGGTTCGGGACTAGCGGAAATGAGCAGTTCTTC
cdr3_aa: CASSGFGTSGNEQFF

d_call: TRBD2
j_call: TRBJ2-7
clone_size: -
v_call: TRBV11-2
cdr3_nt: TGTGCCAGCAGCCCCGAAGGCGGGAGGGGAGTGCAGTACTTC
cdr3_aa: CASSPEGGRGVQYF

d_call: TRBD2
j_call: TRBJ2-7
clone_size: -
v_call: TRBV19
cdr3_nt: TGTGCCAGTAGTATAACCGGGACTACCTACGAGCAGTACTTC
cdr3_aa: CASSITGTTYEQYF

d_call: -
j_call: TRBJ1-4
clone_size: -
v_call: TRBV10-3
cdr3_nt: TGTGCCATCAGTGAGTCGATGTGGGGGACTAATGAAAAACTGTTTTTT
cdr3_aa: CAISESMWGTNEKLFF

d_call: -
j_call: TRBJ2-1
clone_size: -
v_call: TRBV5-1
cdr3_nt: TGCGCCAGCAGCTTGTTGCAGCAGGCCTATGAGCAGTTCTTC
cdr3_aa: CASSLLQQAYEQFF

d_call: -
j_call: TRBJ1-1
clone_size: -
v_call: TRBV6-1
cdr3_nt: TGTGCCAGCAGTGAAGCGATCCCAGGGCTGATCACTGAAGCTTTCTTT
cdr3_aa: CASSEAIPGLITEAFF

d_call: TRBD1
j_call: TRBJ1-5
clone_size: -
v_call: TRBV5-1
cdr3_nt: TGCGCCAGCAGCCCCAGGGGGGATCAGCCCCAGCATTTT
cdr3_aa: CASSPRGDQPQHF

d_call: TRBD1
j_call: TRBJ1-2
clone_size: few
v_call: TRBV7-9
cdr3_nt: TGTGCCAGCAGACTCGGGACAGGGGCCTATGGCTACACCTTC
cdr3_aa: CASRLGTGAYGYTF

d_call: -
j_call: TRBJ2-4
clone_size: -
v_call: TRBV7-9
cdr3_nt: TGTGCCAGCAGCCTAACAGGGATCCCGTCCCTAAACATTCAGTACTTC
cdr3_aa: CASSLTGIPSLNIQYF

d_call: -
j_call: TRBJ1-1
clone_size: -
v_call: TRBV2
cdr3_nt: TGTGCCAGCAGTGACGGCAGGAACACTGAAGCTTTCTTT
cdr3_aa: CASSDGRNTEAFF

d_call: TRBD1
j_call: TRBJ2-7
clone_size: -
v_call: TRBV23-1
cdr3_nt: TGCGCCAGCAGTCAAGAGGGACAGGTCACCCACGAGCAGTACTTC
cdr3_aa: CASSQEGQVTHEQYF

d_call: TRBD1
j_call: TRBJ1-5
clone_size: -
v_call: TRBV19
cdr3_nt: TGTGCCAGTTCCCAGGTGGGGGACAGAAATCAGCCCCAGCATTTT
cdr3_aa: CASSQVGDRNQPQHF

d_call: -
j_call: TRBJ2-7
clone_size: -
v_call: TRBV7-2
cdr3_nt: TGTGCCAGCAGCTTAGCGCCTAGCGCCTCCTACGAGCAGTACTTC
cdr3_aa: CASSLAPSASYEQYF

d_call: TRBD1
j_call: TRBJ2-4
clone_size: -
v_call: TRBV5-1
cdr3_nt: TGCGCCAGCAGCACAACCGGGACAGGGACCAACATTCAGTACTTC
cdr3_aa: CASSTTGTGTNIQYF

d_call: -
j_call: TRBJ1-1
clone_size: -
v_call: TRBV29-1
cdr3_nt: TGCAGCGTTGAAGTCTCTATGAACACTGAAGCTTTCTTT
cdr3_aa: CSVEVSMNTEAFF

d_call: TRBD1
j_call: TRBJ2-5
clone_size: -
v_call: TRBV11-3
cdr3_nt: TGTGCCAGCAGCTCCGGACAGGGGGTCAGGGGCCTGGGGGAGACCCAGTACTTC
cdr3_aa: CASSSGQGVRGLGETQYF

d_call: TRBD1
j_call: TRBJ1-6
clone_size: -
v_call: TRBV15
cdr3_nt: TGTGCCACCAGCAGATTTCAGGACAGGGGGAATTCACCCCTCCACTTT
cdr3_aa: CATSRFQDRGNSPLHF

d_call: -
j_call: TRBJ2-3
clone_size: -
v_call: TRBV5-1
cdr3_nt: TGCGCCAGCAGCGGGACATATGGTACGCAGTATTTT
cdr3_aa: CASSGTYGTQYF

d_call: -
j_call: TRBJ2-7
clone_size: -
v_call: TRBV12-3/TRBV12-4
cdr3_nt: TGTGCCAGCAGTTTAGAAGGTTTGGAGCAGTACTTC
cdr3_aa: CASSLEGLEQYF

d_call: -
j_call: TRBJ2-1
clone_size: -
v_call: TRBV5-1
cdr3_nt: TGCGCCAGCAGCTTGTCCGTGGGGGTGCACAATGAGCAGTTCTTC
cdr3_aa: CASSLSVGVHNEQFF

d_call: TRBD2
j_call: TRBJ2-1
clone_size: once
v_call: TRBV10-2
cdr3_nt: TGCGCCAGCGGTCTGACGGGGGGCAATGAGCAGTTCTTC
cdr3_aa: CASGLTGGNEQFF

d_call: TRBD2
j_call: TRBJ2-1
clone_size: -
v_call: TRBV6-5
cdr3_nt: TGTGCCAGCATTATGTCATTCGGGAGGGATGAGCAGTTCTTC
cdr3_aa: CASIMSFGRDEQFF

d_call: -
j_call: TRBJ1-4
clone_size: -
v_call: TRBV29-1
cdr3_nt: TGCAGCGTCGGACAGTTTAATGAAAAACTGTTTTTT
cdr3_aa: CSVGQFNEKLFF

d_call: -
j_call: TRBJ2-1
clone_size: -
v_call: TRBV5-4
cdr3_nt: TGTGCCAGCAGCTCCCCGGTGCGAAATGAGCAGTTCTTC
cdr3_aa: CASSSPVRNEQFF